The 29 T cell receptor beta chains in this list originate from one sample, sequenced in a study of shared clonotypes between healthy human individuals. Sequencing was performed with immunoSEQ multiplex PCR; in TCRdb, only in-frame clones are kept and a portion is missing. The profile shows 550,000 to 850,000 clones, just under 75% of them singletons. Sequenced: memory CD4+ T cells sorted from blood. The subset denotes: CD45RA-negative fraction. The source is a woman aged 25-40 years in good health.

This sequence joins TRBV2 and TRBJ2-7; D may be TRBD1 or TRBD2 (5 bases each). Trimming removed 6 bases from V and 0 bases from J, with 12 bases in between. This CDR3 has 14 amino acids. Germline assignment: CDR1 SNHLY and CDR2 FYNNEI. CDR3 region: CASRGTLLSYEQYF. DNA for the CDR3: TGTGCCAGCAGGGGGACCCTCCTCTCCTACGAGCAGTACTTC. The full variable domain, with the rest looked up from reference TRBV2 and TRBJ2-7, is EPEVTQTPSHQVTQMGQEVILRCVPISNHLYFYWYRQILGQKVEFLVSFYNNEISEKSEIFDDQFSVERPDGSNFTLKIRSTKLEDSAMYFCASRGTLLSYEQYFGPGTRLTVT.

The rearrangement uses TRBV6-1 and TRBJ1-1, with TRBD1 matching over 7 bases. Germline lookup yields CDR1 MNHNS and CDR2 SASEGT. Germline trimming cut 8 bases from V and 10 bases from J; bases unmatched to any gene: 7. The CDR3 extends over 11 amino acids. The CDR3 DNA is TGTGCCAGCCGTAACAGGGGTGTAGCTTTCTTT. As protein: CASRNRGVAFF.

This clone was detected a few times. Distinct nucleotide sequences in the sample also encode this CDR3. This chain joins TRBV10-3 and TRBJ1-1; unclear D gene. Trimming took 9 bases from V and 1 from J, leaving 6 bases between them. The CDR3 loop spans 11 amino acids. The germline V gene has CDR1 ENHRY and CDR2 SYGVKD. CDR3 in amino acids: CAISGNTEAFF. CDR3 DNA: TGTGCCATATCCGGGAACACTGAAGCTTTCTTT.

The chain is built from TRBV6-5 and TRBJ2-7; D remains unclear. The V end lost 6 bases, the J end lost 6 bases, and 12 bases lay between the germline ends. This CDR3 contains 12 residues. Germline loops: CDR1 MNHEY, CDR2 SVGAGI. The CDR3 spells CASSTGRFEQYF. CDR3 nucleotides: TGTGCCAGCAGCACCGGGCGGTTCGAGCAGTACTTC.

This clone was detected many times. The identical CDR3 is also encoded by other nucleotide sequences in the sample. The genes are TRBV18 and TRBJ2-3; no clear D. The CDR3 has 12 amino acids. Germline lookup yields CDR1 KGHSH and CDR2 LQKENI. The V end lost 3 bases, the J end lost 4 bases, and 5 bases lay between the germline ends. The CDR3 reads CASSPAPDTQYF. CDR3 in DNA: TGTGCCAGCTCACCGGCCCCAGATACGCAGTATTTT.

The V call is TRBV6-4, the J call TRBJ2-7; D may match TRBD1 or TRBD2 (6 bases each). Trimming cost V 8 bases and J 8 bases, with 16 bases left between them. This CDR3 has 12 amino acids. Germline CDR1 and CDR2: MRHNA and SNTAGT. The CDR3 nucleotides read TGTGCCAGCGTAGGACGGGGGCAGAAGCAGTACTTC. This gives the protein CASVGRGQKQYF.

With respect to this clone: With a far larger clone one base away, a read error is the likely cause. This sample also contains other DNA sequences that code for the same CDR3. This rearrangement joins TRBV7-9 to TRBJ2-5; TRBD1 is a possible D gene (6 bases). The CDR3 length is 13 residues. Germline V gene data show CDR1 as SEHNR and CDR2 as FQNEAQ (reference sequence). CDR3 region: CASSYNRAETQYF. CDR3 DNA sequence: TGTGCTAGCAGCTACAACAGGGCGGAGACCCAGTACTTC.

The V gene is TRBV4-1, the J gene TRBJ2-3; no clear D gene. CDR1 and CDR2 from the germline V gene are MGHRA and YSYEKL. This CDR3 region has 16 residues. The V end was cut by 4 bases, the J end by 3 bases, with 17 bases between. CDR3 sequence: CASSRGVAADTDTQYF. In nucleotides, the CDR3 is TGCGCCAGCAGCCGTGGAGTGGCAGCCGATACAGATACGCAGTATTTT.

CDR3 region: CASSANGQGASQPQHF. The CDR3 DNA reads as TGCGCCAGCAGCGCTAACGGACAGGGGGCGAGTCAGCCCCAGCATTTT. V usage is TRBV4-1 and J usage is TRBJ1-5, with 11 positions matching TRBD1. Germline values: CDR1 MGHRA, CDR2 YSYEKL. Trimming cost V 5 bases and J 6 bases; bases outside gene matches: 9. The CDR3 sequence is 16 residues long.

CDR3 sequence: CASSLRTGMIANEKLFF. CDR3 nucleotide sequence: TGTGCCAGCAGCTTAAGGACAGGGATGATAGCTAATGAAAAACTGTTTTTT. The rearrangement links TRBV5-6 to TRBJ1-4, with TRBD1 matching over 8 bases. CDR3 length equals 17 residues. Germline assignment: CDR1 SGHDT and CDR2 YYEEEE. The trim removed 2 bases at V and 3 bases at J, leaving 9 bases unmatched.

The chain joins TRBV6-6 to TRBJ1-2; D is undetermined. Germline assignment: CDR1 MNHNY and CDR2 SVGAGI (reference sequence). Trimming took 0 bases from V and 0 from J, leaving 11 bases between them. The CDR3 spans 16 residues. CDR3 in amino acids: CASSYSNGGPNYGYTF. CDR3 nucleotide sequence: TGTGCCAGCAGTTACTCGAACGGCGGTCCTAACTATGGCTACACCTTC.

The gene calls are TRBV7-8 and TRBJ1-1; 7 positions match TRBD1. Trimming took 4 bases from V and 5 from J; bases not matched to a gene: 7. This CDR3 comprises 14 residues. Per germline, CDR1 SGHVS and CDR2 FQNEAQ. CDR3 protein: CASSSITGATEAFF. The CDR3 nucleotides are TGTGCCAGCAGCTCCATTACAGGGGCAACTGAAGCTTTCTTT.

The gene calls are TRBV10-3 and TRBJ2-5; perhaps TRBD2 as D (5 bases). This CDR3 has 11 residues. Per the germline V gene, CDR1 is ENHRY and CDR2 is SYGVKD. V lost 6 bases to trimming and J lost 5 bases, with 7 bases between them. The CDR3 DNA sequence: TGTGCCATCAGGAGAGGGGAGACCCAGTACTTC. It codes for CAIRRGETQYF.

This clone was detected only a few times. The chain links TRBV19 to TRBJ1-3, with TRBD1 identical over 8 bases. Looked up from germline, CDR1 is LNHDA and CDR2 is SQIVND (reference sequence). V dropped 5 bases and J dropped 0; count of bases not matched to a gene: 6. CDR3 length: 16 amino acids. The CDR3 protein is CASSAGQAYSGNTIYF. The CDR3, as DNA: TGTGCCAGTAGTGCGGGACAGGCCTACTCTGGAAACACCATATATTTT.

The chain is built from TRBV7-3 and TRBJ2-3, with TRBD2 matching 13 bases. This CDR3 is built from 16 residues. V shed 5 bases and J 2 bases; nucleotides not matched to a gene: 4. CDR1 and CDR2 (germline): SGHTA, FQGTGA. The DNA of the CDR3 is TGTGCCAGCAGCCTAGGACTAGCGGGAGACACAGATACGCAGTATTTT. Encoded protein: CASSLGLAGDTDTQYF.

The chain has TRBV29-1 and TRBJ2-2; D possibly corresponds to TRBD2 (6 bases). The V and J ends lost 0 bases and 4 bases respectively, with 15 bases between them. The CDR3 sequence is 16 residues long. Germline V gene lookup returns CDR1 SQVTM and CDR2 ANQGSEA. The CDR3 spells CSVEEGRRDRTGELFF. The CDR3 region has the DNA TGCAGCGTTGAAGAGGGCCGGCGGGACCGCACCGGGGAGCTGTTTTTT.

This chain links TRBV6-1 with TRBJ1-2; D call uncertain. Trimming stripped 1 base from V and 2 bases from J, with 8 bases between. The CDR3 is 14 residues long. CDR1 and CDR2 from the germline V gene are MNHNS and SASEGT. CDR3 nucleotide sequence: TGTGCCAGCAGTGAAGAGCCTAGAAACTATGGCTACACCTTC. Translated, it gives CASSEEPRNYGYTF.

The V gene is TRBV29-1, the J gene TRBJ2-2; 9 positions match TRBD2. With V trimmed by 4 bases and J by 3 bases, 9 bases remained unmatched. Per germline, CDR1 SQVTM and CDR2 ANQGSEA. This CDR3 region has 16 residues. The CDR3: CSVGLLAGVDTGELFF. The CDR3 bases are TGCAGCGTTGGCTTATTAGCGGGAGTCGACACCGGGGAGCTGTTTTTT.

The chain carries TRBV6-5 and TRBJ2-7, with 9 positions matching TRBD1. The CDR3 is 14 residues long. Trimming at V came to 6 bases and at J to 8 bases, leaving 11 bases not matched to a gene. The germline V gene has CDR1 MNHEY and CDR2 SVGAGI. CDR3 protein: CASRRTGDYSKQYF. The CDR3 coding sequence is TGTGCCAGCAGAAGGACAGGGGACTATTCGAAGCAGTACTTC.

J is TRBJ2-3 and V is TRBV7-2; D possibly uses TRBD1 or TRBD2 (6 bases each). This CDR3 contains 15 residues. Trimming took off 5 bases at V and 4 bases at J, with 16 bases between the two ends. CDR1 is SGHTA and CDR2 is FQGNSA in the germline V gene. CDR3 DNA: TGTGCCAGCAGCCCGGGGGACACGGTCTCAGATACGCAGTATTTT. It is translated as CASSPGDTVSDTQYF.

The chain joins TRBV28 to TRBJ1-1, with D hard to call. From germline, CDR1 is MDHEN and CDR2 SYDVKM. CDR3 length: 13 amino acids. Trimming took off 2 bases at V and 1 base at J, with 5 bases between the two ends. CDR3 region: CASSLQQNTEAFF. For the CDR3, the DNA is TGTGCCAGCAGTTTACAGCAGAACACTGAAGCTTTCTTT.

In this sample, this clone turned up a few times. The chain employs TRBV7-9 and TRBJ1-2; D gene uncertain. V was trimmed by 5 bases and J by 8 bases, leaving 9 bases between them. The CDR3 loop spans 11 amino acids. Looked up from germline, CDR1 is SEHNR and CDR2 is FQNEAQ (reference sequence). The CDR3 sequence: CASSQGYGYTF. Written as DNA, the CDR3 is TGTGCCAGCAGCCAAGGGTACGGCTACACCTTC.

The chain employs TRBV27 and TRBJ2-7; 8 bases are a match to TRBD1. With V trimmed by 8 bases and J by 4 bases, 7 bases remained unmatched. Germline V gene sequence: CDR1 MNHEY, CDR2 SMNVEV (reference sequence). The CDR3 length is 13 residues. CDR3 bases: TGTGCCAGCTCCAAGGACAGGGATTACGAGCAGTACTTC. This sequence encodes CASSKDRDYEQYF.

The chain employs TRBV14 and TRBJ1-1; TRBD1 agrees at 8 bases. This CDR3 is 14 amino acids long. Germline CDR1 and CDR2: SGHDN and FVKESK. V was clipped by 0 bases and J by 9 bases; unmatched bases: 6. The CDR3 bases are TGTGCCAGCAGCCAAGATTTATGGACAGGGAAAGCTTTCTTT. It yields the protein CASSQDLWTGKAFF.

This sequence joins TRBV27 and TRBJ2-4, with D tentatively TRBD1 (5 bases). This CDR3 is 14 amino acids long. V dropped 2 bases and J dropped 8 bases, with 13 bases sitting between them. Germline V gene lookup returns CDR1 MNHEY and CDR2 SMNVEV (reference sequence). The CDR3 nucleotides read TGTGCCAGCAGTTTAAACCAGGGCATGGACATTCAGTACTTC. Translating it yields CASSLNQGMDIQYF.

V gene TRBV6-1 combines with J gene TRBJ1-1; TRBD1 is a possible D gene (5 bases). CDR1 and CDR2 (germline): MNHNS, SASEGT. Trimming shortened V by 2 bases and J by 6 bases, and 16 bases separated the two germline ends. This CDR3 has 15 residues. CDR3 sequence: CASSEFQGGLAEAFF. For the CDR3, the DNA is TGTGCCAGCAGTGAATTTCAGGGAGGGTTGGCTGAAGCTTTCTTT.

The chain combines TRBV6-1 with TRBJ2-7, with D tentatively TRBD1 or TRBD2 (6 bases each). The CDR3 has 16 residues. The ends were cut back, 2 bases at V and 5 bases at J, with 19 bases in the middle. Germline CDR1 MNHNS, CDR2 SASEGT. CDR3 loop: CASSETGRMDRDEQYF. CDR3 coding DNA: TGTGCCAGCAGTGAAACAGGGAGGATGGATCGGGACGAGCAGTACTTC.

V is TRBV10-3 and J is TRBJ1-5; possible D gene TRBD1, 5 bases. The V gene lost 3 bases and the J gene lost 4 bases, with 16 bases spanning the gap. In germline, CDR1 is ENHRY, CDR2 SYGVKD. The CDR3 covers 16 residues. The CDR3 region is CAISEDRSPVNQPQHF. The CDR3 nucleotides read TGTGCCATCAGTGAAGACAGAAGCCCGGTTAATCAGCCCCAGCATTTT.

The chain employs TRBV2 and TRBJ2-7; a possible D gene is TRBD1 (6 bases). Per germline, CDR1 SNHLY and CDR2 FYNNEI. Trimming shortened V by 7 bases and J by 10 bases, and 17 bases separated the two germline ends. The CDR3 extends over 12 amino acids. Here the CDR3 reads CASNSDRPSQYF. CDR3 DNA: TGTGCCAGCAATTCCGACAGGCCCTCTCAGTACTTC.